This entry lists 29 T cell receptor beta chains sequenced from one sample in a study of beta chain features in type 1 diabetes. The study, taken as a whole, reports: Significant though moderate, a shortening of TCRB CDR3s appeared in all four CD4+ subsets of Type 1 diabetes patients.

Expressed TCRB transcripts got sequenced, as all isolated RNA was reverse transcribed. Sequenced by immunoSEQ multiplex PCR; TCRdb stores in-frame clones only, minus some. Of about 360,000 clones in the sample, over 10% were seen once. Which antigens these TCRs recognize remains unknown. The source material was naive CD4+ T cells from blood. All receptors derive from a young woman with type 1 diabetes.

In its sample, this clone was seen a few times. The gene calls are TRBV7-9 and TRBJ2-7, with D tentatively TRBD2 (6 bases). The CDR3 loop spans 14 amino acids. The germline CDR1 and CDR2 sequences are SEHNR and FQNEAQ (reference sequence). Trimming removed 2 bases at V and 6 bases at J, with 14 bases between. The CDR3 spells CASSLSPTGGEQYF. The DNA for the CDR3 is TGTGCCAGCAGCTTAAGCCCCACCGGGGGCGAGCAGTACTTC.

The chain is built from TRBV10-3 and TRBJ2-7; TRBD2 matches at 9 bases. The germline V gene encodes CDR1 ENHRY and CDR2 SYGVKD. Trimming cost V 4 bases and J 3 bases; bases outside gene matches: 4. The CDR3 runs 14 residues. The CDR3 loop reads CAISGSGSLYEQYF. The CDR3 DNA is TGTGCCATCAGTGGTAGCGGGAGTCTCTACGAGCAGTACTTC.

The V and J genes are TRBV7-9 and TRBJ1-2; D not resolved. The CDR3 is 14 amino acids. The V end lost 2 bases, the J end lost 6 bases, and 13 bases lay between the germline ends. The germline V gene has CDR1 SEHNR and CDR2 FQNEAQ (reference sequence). This CDR3 is CASSLFDGSDGYTF. Here the CDR3 DNA reads TGTGCCAGCAGCTTATTCGACGGGTCGGATGGCTACACCTTC.

V usage is TRBV5-1 and J usage is TRBJ2-7; a weak D match, TRBD1 (6 bases). This CDR3 is 14 amino acids long. V lost 0 bases and J lost 2, with 9 bases in between. Germline V gene data show CDR1 as SGHRS and CDR2 as YFSETQ. CDR3 residues: CASSLDQGPYEQYF. Here the CDR3 DNA reads TGCGCCAGCAGCTTGGATCAGGGGCCCTACGAGCAGTACTTC.

The chain has TRBV5-1 and TRBJ1-2; no clear D gene. The germline V gene has CDR1 SGHRS and CDR2 YFSETQ. Trimming removed 2 bases from V and 1 base from J, with 6 bases in between. CDR3 length: 13 amino acids. CDR3 loop: CASSFGDNYGYTF. The CDR3 DNA is TGCGCCAGCAGCTTCGGGGATAACTATGGCTACACCTTC.

The rearrangement uses TRBV7-9 and TRBJ2-7; D possibly corresponds to TRBD1 (7 bases). The CDR3 totals 16 residues. V lost 5 bases to trimming and J lost 2 bases, with 19 bases between them. Germline V gene data show CDR1 as SEHNR and CDR2 as FQNEAQ (reference sequence). The CDR3 is CASSPDPQGRPYEQYF. In DNA, the CDR3 is TGTGCCAGCAGCCCGGACCCACAGGGGAGGCCCTACGAGCAGTACTTC.

CDR3: CASRGQGTYNEQFF. The CDR3 DNA follows: TGTGCCAGTCGGGGACAGGGAACCTACAATGAGCAGTTCTTC. V is TRBV5-4 and J is TRBJ2-1, with 9 bases identical to TRBD1. Trimming at V came to 8 bases and at J to 2 bases, leaving 5 bases not matched to a gene. The V gene's germline CDR1 is SGHNT and CDR2 YYREEE (reference sequence). The CDR3 totals 14 residues.

This clone was counted between two and nine times. The rearrangement joins TRBV6-6 to TRBJ2-2; perhaps TRBD1 as D (5 bases). The CDR3 totals 15 residues. Germline V gene lookup returns CDR1 MNHNY and CDR2 SVGAGI (reference sequence). V lost 6 bases, J lost 4 bases, and 15 bases lay in between. CDR3 bases: TGTGCCAGCAGCCCGGCAGGGTTGTCCACCGGGGAGCTGTTTTTT. This gives the protein CASSPAGLSTGELFF.

The V and J genes are TRBV5-1 and TRBJ2-5, with 7 bases fitting TRBD2. This CDR3 is built from 14 residues. V lost 3 bases, J lost 5 bases, and 7 bases stayed unmatched. Germline CDR1 reads SGHRS; CDR2 reads YFSETQ. CDR3 in DNA: TGCGCCAGCAGCTCCCTAGCGGTGGGGGAGACCCAGTACTTC. It codes for CASSSLAVGETQYF. Based on the CDR3 plus reference TRBV5-1 and TRBJ2-5, the full variable domain is KAGVTQTPRYLIKTRGQQVTLSCSPISGHRSVSWYQQTPGQGLQFLFEYFSETQRNKGNFPGRFSGRQFSNSRSEMNVSTLELGDSALYLCASSSLAVGETQYFGPGTRLLVL.

The chain joins TRBV11-2 to TRBJ2-7; 7 bases align to TRBD1. Unmatched junction bases numbered 9, after V lost 6 bases and J lost 7 bases. The CDR3 is 13 residues long. Germline CDR1 is SGHAT and CDR2 is FQNNGV. CDR3 sequence (DNA): TGTGCCAGCAGGGGTTACAGGGGAAGGGAGCAGTACTTC. Its translation is CASRGYRGREQYF.

V is TRBV28 and J is TRBJ2-7; D perhaps matches TRBD2 (5 bases). The germline V gene encodes CDR1 MDHEN and CDR2 SYDVKM. V was shortened by 5 bases and J by 2 bases, with 13 bases between the two germline ends. This CDR3 is built from 14 residues. The CDR3 region has the DNA TGTGCCAGCAGTGCCTCCGGGATTACCTACGAGCAGTACTTC. It specifies CASSASGITYEQYF. Looking up the rest from reference TRBV28 and TRBJ2-7 gives the full variable domain: DVKVTQSSRYLVKRTGEKVFLECVQDMDHENMFWYRQDPGLGLRLIYFSYDVKMKEKGDIPEGYSVSREKKERFSLILESASTNQTSMYLCASSASGITYEQYFGPGTRLTVT.

This clone was seen a handful of times. The chain joins TRBV25-1 to TRBJ2-7; 11 positions agree with TRBD2. V shed 0 bases and J 3 bases; nucleotides not matched to a gene: 10. The germline CDR1 and CDR2 sequences are MGHDK and SYGVNS. The CDR3 covers 18 residues. The CDR3 bases are TGTGCCAGCAGTGAATATTTGGGTACTAGCGGGAGACTCTACGAGCAGTACTTC. Its protein product is CASSEYLGTSGRLYEQYF.

The chain couples TRBV15 to TRBJ1-4; D uncertain. In germline, CDR1 is LNHNV, CDR2 YYDKDF (reference sequence). V lost 5 bases and J lost 10, with 14 bases in between. The CDR3 runs 13 residues. The CDR3 protein is CATSERVEGKLFF. CDR3 sequence (DNA): TGTGCCACCAGCGAGAGAGTGGAGGGAAAACTGTTTTTT.

This clone was observed a handful of times. The chain recombines TRBV2 with TRBJ1-5, with D hard to call. The V gene lost 4 bases and the J gene lost 4 bases, with 8 bases spanning the gap. Germline V lookup: CDR1 SNHLY, CDR2 FYNNEI. This CDR3 is built from 13 residues. In DNA, the CDR3 is TGTGCCAGCAGTGGACACGGTAATCAGCCCCAGCATTTT. Its protein product is CASSGHGNQPQHF.

This clone was found a few times. The V call is TRBV29-1, the J call TRBJ2-3; D remains ambiguous. The CDR3 totals 15 residues. The germline V gene has CDR1 SQVTM and CDR2 ANQGSEA. V shed 3 bases and J shed 4 bases, with 17 bases lying between them. CDR3 DNA: TGCAGCGTTGACCCCGGTCGAAAAGCTTCAGATACGCAGTATTTT. Protein: CSVDPGRKASDTQYF.

The CDR3 here is CASSGLAGRIEQFF. DNA for the CDR3: TGTGCCAGCTCTGGACTAGCGGGTCGGATTGAGCAGTTCTTC. The J gene is TRBJ2-1, the V gene TRBV28; 11 nucleotides agree with TRBD2. Germline V lookup: CDR1 MDHEN, CDR2 SYDVKM. J gave up 9 bases and V 8 bases, and 9 bases lay outside the gene matches. CDR3 size: 14 residues.

The CDR3 DNA reads TGTGCCAGCAGCCCTCGGGGCACCGGGGAGCTGTTTTTT. Translated, it gives CASSPRGTGELFF. The chain links TRBV7-2 to TRBJ2-2; perhaps TRBD2 as D (5 bases). This CDR3 comprises 13 residues. Trimming removed 5 bases at V and 4 bases at J, with 8 bases between. Germline loops: CDR1 SGHTA, CDR2 FQGNSA. Full variable domain (missing parts from reference TRBV7-2 and TRBJ2-2): GAGVSQSPSNKVTEKGKDVELRCDPISGHTALYWYRQSLGQGLEFLIYFQGNSAPDKSGLPSDRFSAERTGGSVSTLTIQRTQQEDSAVYLCASSPRGTGELFFGEGSRLTVL.

Only a few counts were recorded for this clone. CDR3: CASRIQGDTQYF. The CDR3 nucleotides read TGTGCCAGCCGTATTCAGGGAGATACGCAGTATTTT. The J gene is TRBJ2-3, the V gene TRBV27; the D gene is possibly TRBD1 (5 bases). V lost 8 bases and J 5 bases, leaving 11 bases between the germline ends. Germline values: CDR1 MNHEY, CDR2 SMNVEV (reference sequence). The CDR3 consists of 12 residues.

This clone has just a few counts. The J gene is TRBJ1-1, the V gene TRBV4-1; 7 nucleotides match TRBD1. J was trimmed by 7 bases and V by 4 bases; bases with no gene match: 9. The length of the CDR3 is 14 residues. Germline CDR1 reads MGHRA; CDR2 reads YSYEKL. The CDR3 sequence: CASSRGRGQFEAFF. CDR3 in DNA: TGCGCCAGCAGCCGGGGTAGGGGGCAGTTTGAAGCTTTCTTT.

Only a few counts were recorded for this clone. The V and J genes are TRBV4-3 and TRBJ1-2, with a possible D match to TRBD1 (6 bases). Between the trimmed V and J ends, which lost 3 bases and 2 bases, there was a span of 10 bases. The CDR3 totals 14 residues. The germline gives CDR1 LGHNA, CDR2 YSLEER. The CDR3 region has the DNA TGCGCCAGCAGCCACCCGGACAGAAACTATGGCTACACCTTC. Its translation: CASSHPDRNYGYTF.

This clone was seen a single time. The rearrangement uses TRBV11-1 and TRBJ2-7; a possible D gene is TRBD2 (6 bases). With 5 bases removed from V and 3 bases from J, the gap between germline ends came to 20 bases. This CDR3 comprises 16 residues. Germline CDR1 is SGHAT and CDR2 is FQDESV (reference sequence). DNA of the CDR3: TGTGCCAGCAGCGGGGAGGACTATCCTAGGGGCTACGAGCAGTACTTC. This encodes CASSGEDYPRGYEQYF.

The rearrangement links TRBV19 to TRBJ1-1, with a possible D match to TRBD1 (6 bases). Looked up from germline, CDR1 is LNHDA and CDR2 is SQIVND (reference sequence). Trimming took off 3 bases at V and 6 bases at J, with 14 bases between the two ends. There are 14 residues in the CDR3. The DNA of the CDR3 is TGTGCCAGTAGTATGGGGCAGGGGTGGGCTGAAGCTTTCTTT. Protein product: CASSMGQGWAEAFF. The whole variable domain, remainder taken from reference TRBV19 and TRBJ1-1, is DGGITQSPKYLFRKEGQNVTLSCEQNLNHDAMYWYRQDPGQGLRLIYYSQIVNDFQKGDIAEGYSVSREKKESFPLTVTSAQKNPTAFYLCASSMGQGWAEAFFGQGTRLTVV.

This clone has a handful of counts. The chain employs TRBV4-3 and TRBJ2-1, with D perhaps matching TRBD2 (5 bases). CDR3 length: 15 amino acids. CDR1 is LGHNA and CDR2 is YSLEER in the germline V gene. V was pared by 1 base and J by 3 bases, with 10 bases between. The CDR3 region has the DNA TGCGCCAGCAGCCAAGGAGGTGGAGGCTACAATGAGCAGTTCTTC. Its translation: CASSQGGGGYNEQFF.

Worth noting for this clone: This CDR3 is also generated by other DNA sequences in the sample. The chain joins TRBV5-1 to TRBJ2-3; tentative D call: TRBD2 (5 bases). The CDR3 has 15 amino acids. Germline-derived CDR1 and CDR2 are SGHRS and YFSETQ. The V end was cut by 0 bases, the J end by 0 bases, with 8 bases between. This CDR3 reads CASSLGLRSTDTQYF. The CDR3 DNA reads TGCGCCAGCAGCTTGGGACTAAGGAGCACAGATACGCAGTATTTT.

This clone was counted between two and nine times. The chain recombines TRBV5-1 with TRBJ1-1, with D uncertain. V lost 5 bases and J 3 bases, leaving 8 bases between the germline ends. The CDR3 loop spans 12 amino acids. Germline CDR1 reads SGHRS; CDR2 reads YFSETQ. The CDR3 region is CASRLGHTEAFF. The DNA of the CDR3 is TGCGCCAGCAGACTAGGGCACACTGAAGCTTTCTTT.

V usage is TRBV29-1 and J usage is TRBJ1-1; 7 bases are a match to TRBD1. Germline CDR1 and CDR2: SQVTM and ANQGSEA. Trimming took 7 bases from V and 3 from J; bases not matched to a gene: 5. This CDR3 is 12 amino acids long. CDR3 nucleotide sequence: TGCAGCGGGACAGGTCCAGACACTGAAGCTTTCTTT. It is translated as CSGTGPDTEAFF. Complete variable domain (other parts from reference TRBV29-1 and TRBJ1-1): SAVISQKPSRDICQRGTSLTIQCQVDSQVTMMFWYRQQPGQSLTLIATANQGSEATYESGFVIDKFPISRPNLTFSTLTVSNMSPEDSSIYLCSGTGPDTEAFFGQGTRLTVV.

In its sample, this clone was seen a few times. Other DNA sequences in the sample encode the same CDR3. The genes are TRBV29-1 and TRBJ2-3; 7 nucleotides agree with TRBD2. The V segment lost 4 bases and the J segment 2 bases; nucleotides outside the gene matches: 3. CDR1 and CDR2 from the germline V gene are SQVTM and ANQGSEA. CDR3 size: 13 residues. The CDR3 loop reads CSVVGRLTDTQYF. CDR3 coding DNA: TGCAGCGTTGTCGGGAGGCTCACAGATACGCAGTATTTT.

This clone appeared a few times. Other nucleotide sequences from this sample produce the same CDR3. V usage is TRBV7-9 and J usage is TRBJ2-7; D might be TRBD1 (5 bases). CDR3 length equals 14 residues. Trimming shortened V by 3 bases and J by 0 bases, and 9 bases separated the two germline ends. CDR1 and CDR2 (germline): SEHNR, FQNEAQ (reference sequence). In DNA form, the CDR3 reads TGTGCCAGCAGCTTCCAGGGATCCTCCTACGAGCAGTACTTC. Amino acids: CASSFQGSSYEQYF.

The gene calls are TRBV13 and TRBJ2-3, with 7 bases matching TRBD2. In germline, CDR1 is PRHDT, CDR2 FYEKMQ (reference sequence). This CDR3 comprises 15 residues. V trimming: 0 bases; J trimming: 2 bases; junction bases outside the gene matches: 2. DNA for the CDR3: TGTGCCAGCAGCTTAGGTCTAGCGGACACAGATACGCAGTATTTT. Protein sequence: CASSLGLADTDTQYF.